Below, one T cell receptor (beta chain) is given with its context. The data were obtained in a study of OX40 agonist ivuxolimab in advanced cancers. In the study overall: Antecedent anti-PD-1, anti-PD-L1 or anti-CTLA-4 therapy was permissible, with under 50% having received some.

Profiling relied on immunoSEQ multiplex PCR, and the TCRdb table lists in-frame clones only, not all of them. The profile shows about 19,000 clones, around two thirds of them singletons. The sequences come from CD4+ or CD8+ T cells sorted from blood, collected in a trial of the OX40 agonist ivuxolimab. The clonotype was recovered from an adult with an advanced solid tumor such as melanoma, head and neck, liver or kidney cancer.

The CDR3 DNA reads TGTGCCAGCAGTCAAGCGACAGGGCCTAATTCACCCCTCCACTTT. Translated, it gives CASSQATGPNSPLHF. The gene calls are TRBV28 and TRBJ1-6; 7 bases line up with TRBD1. Germline CDR1 is MDHEN and CDR2 is SYDVKM. This CDR3 comprises 15 residues. The V segment lost 5 bases and the J segment 6 bases; nucleotides outside the gene matches: 7.